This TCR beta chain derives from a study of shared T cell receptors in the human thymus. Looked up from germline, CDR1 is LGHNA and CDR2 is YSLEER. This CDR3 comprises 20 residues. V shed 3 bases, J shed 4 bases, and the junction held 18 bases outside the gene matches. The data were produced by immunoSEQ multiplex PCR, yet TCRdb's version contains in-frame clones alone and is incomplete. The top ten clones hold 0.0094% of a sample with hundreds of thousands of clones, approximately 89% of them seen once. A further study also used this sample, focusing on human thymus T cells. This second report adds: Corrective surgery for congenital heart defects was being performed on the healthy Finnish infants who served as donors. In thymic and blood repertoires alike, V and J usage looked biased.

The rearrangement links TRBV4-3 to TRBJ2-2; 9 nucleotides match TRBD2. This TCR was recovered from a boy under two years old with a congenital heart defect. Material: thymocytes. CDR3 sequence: CASSHRVGLQAGGPTGELFF. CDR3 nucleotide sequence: TGCGCCAGCAGCCACCGAGTTGGCCTCCAAGCGGGGGGACCCACCGGGGAGCTGTTTTTT.